This T cell receptor beta chain was recorded in a study of beta chain features in type 1 diabetes. Deletions cut 7 bases from V and 0 bases from J, with 12 bases between. This CDR3 comprises 13 residues. Germline CDR1 SQVTM, CDR2 ANQGSEA. The investigators reverse transcribed all of the isolated RNA, so they sequenced expressed TCRB transcripts. Sequencing used immunoSEQ multiplex PCR; TCRdb keeps in-frame clones, though not all of them. The data show some 190,000 clones, about 8% seen once. Heparinised blood was drawn once per donor, averaging approximately 100 mL. Each sorted population was over 98% pure. The table lists this clone with a few counts. Its target is not known. Overall study findings and caveats: Within each of all four CD4+ subsets, Type 1 diabetes patients had TCRB CDR3s that were moderately but significantly shorter. Whatever favoring of shorter templates PCR might show would apply equally to patients and controls.

This chain connects TRBV29-1 to TRBJ1-1; tentatively, D is TRBD1 (6 bases). The sequence came from a middle-aged woman with type 1 diabetes. The source material was central memory CD4+ T cells from blood. CDR3 in amino acids: CSGNRDLNTEAFF. CDR3 sequence (DNA): TGCAGCGGCAACAGGGACCTGAACACTGAAGCTTTCTTT.